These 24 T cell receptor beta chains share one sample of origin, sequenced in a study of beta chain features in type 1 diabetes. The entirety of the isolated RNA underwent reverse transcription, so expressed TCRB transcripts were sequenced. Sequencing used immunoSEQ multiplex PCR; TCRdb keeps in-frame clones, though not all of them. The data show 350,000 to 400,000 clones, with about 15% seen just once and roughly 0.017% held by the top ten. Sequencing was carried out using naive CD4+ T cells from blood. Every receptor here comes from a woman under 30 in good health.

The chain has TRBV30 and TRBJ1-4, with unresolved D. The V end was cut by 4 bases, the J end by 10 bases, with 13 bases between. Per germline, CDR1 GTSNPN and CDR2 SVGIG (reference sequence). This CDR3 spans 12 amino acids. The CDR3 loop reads CAWNQAEGKLFF. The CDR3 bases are TGTGCCTGGAACCAAGCCGAGGGAAAACTGTTTTTT.

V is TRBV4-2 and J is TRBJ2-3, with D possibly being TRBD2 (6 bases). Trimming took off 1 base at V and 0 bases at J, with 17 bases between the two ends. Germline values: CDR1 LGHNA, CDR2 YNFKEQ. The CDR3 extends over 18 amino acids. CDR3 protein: CASSQGHATGASTDTQYF. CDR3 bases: TGTGCCAGCAGCCAAGGGCACGCGACGGGAGCTAGCACAGATACGCAGTATTTT.

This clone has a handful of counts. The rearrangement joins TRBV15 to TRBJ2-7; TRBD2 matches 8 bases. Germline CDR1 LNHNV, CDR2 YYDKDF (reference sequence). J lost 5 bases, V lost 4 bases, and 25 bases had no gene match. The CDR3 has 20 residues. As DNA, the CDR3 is TGTGCCACCAGCACCCGGGGCGGGGGATGGCGGGAGGAACGTCTCCACGAGCAGTACTTC. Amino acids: CATSTRGGGWREERLHEQYF.

Written as DNA, the CDR3 is TGTGCCAGCAGTTTTTCCGGGACAGGGGGAGAGACCCAGTACTTC. This codes for CASSFSGTGGETQYF. This chain connects TRBV28 to TRBJ2-5; 11 positions agree with TRBD1. This CDR3 has 15 amino acids. V lost 3 bases to trimming and J lost 4 bases; unmatched junction nucleotides: 4. Germline loops: CDR1 MDHEN, CDR2 SYDVKM.

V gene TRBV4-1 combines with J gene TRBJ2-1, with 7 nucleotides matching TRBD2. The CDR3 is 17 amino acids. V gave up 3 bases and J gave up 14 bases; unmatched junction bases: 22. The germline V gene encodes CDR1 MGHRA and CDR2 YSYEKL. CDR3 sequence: CASSQGRWRETSGIEFF. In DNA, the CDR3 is TGCGCCAGCAGCCAGGGTCGCTGGCGGGAGACATCTGGGATAGAGTTCTTC.

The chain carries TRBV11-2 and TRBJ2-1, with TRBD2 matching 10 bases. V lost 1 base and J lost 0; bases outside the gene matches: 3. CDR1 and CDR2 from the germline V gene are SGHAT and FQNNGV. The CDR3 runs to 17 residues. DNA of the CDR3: TGTGCCAGCAGCTTAGTCCCTAGCGGGGGCTCCTACAATGAGCAGTTCTTC. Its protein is CASSLVPSGGSYNEQFF.

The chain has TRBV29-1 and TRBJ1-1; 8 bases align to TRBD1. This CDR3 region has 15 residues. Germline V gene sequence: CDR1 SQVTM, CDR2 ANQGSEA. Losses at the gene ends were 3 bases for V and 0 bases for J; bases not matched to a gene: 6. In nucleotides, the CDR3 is TGCAGCGTTGAGGGCGGACAGGGAATGAACACTGAAGCTTTCTTT. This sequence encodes CSVEGGQGMNTEAFF.

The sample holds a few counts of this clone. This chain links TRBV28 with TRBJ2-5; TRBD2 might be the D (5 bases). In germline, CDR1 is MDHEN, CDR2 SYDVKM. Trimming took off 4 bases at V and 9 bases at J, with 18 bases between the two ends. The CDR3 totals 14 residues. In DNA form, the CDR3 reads TGTGCCAGCAGTTCCCTTAGTAGGCTGGAGGCCCAGTACTTC. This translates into CASSSLSRLEAQYF. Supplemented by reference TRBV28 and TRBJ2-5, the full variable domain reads DVKVTQSSRYLVKRTGEKVFLECVQDMDHENMFWYRQDPGLGLRLIYFSYDVKMKEKGDIPEGYSVSREKKERFSLILESASTNQTSMYLCASSSLSRLEAQYFGPGTRLLVL.

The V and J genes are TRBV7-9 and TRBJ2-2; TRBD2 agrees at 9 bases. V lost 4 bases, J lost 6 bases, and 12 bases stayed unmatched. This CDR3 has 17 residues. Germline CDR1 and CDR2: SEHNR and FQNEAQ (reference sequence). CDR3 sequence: CASSSGLGLAVPGELFF. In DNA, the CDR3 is TGTGCCAGCAGCTCCGGGCTGGGACTAGCTGTTCCCGGGGAGCTGTTTTTT. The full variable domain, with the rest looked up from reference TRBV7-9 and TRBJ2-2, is DTGVSQNPRHKITKRGQNVTFRCDPISEHNRLYWYRQTLGQGPEFLTYFQNEAQLEKSRLLSDRFSAERPKGSFSTLEIQRTEQGDSAMYLCASSSGLGLAVPGELFFGEGSRLTVL.

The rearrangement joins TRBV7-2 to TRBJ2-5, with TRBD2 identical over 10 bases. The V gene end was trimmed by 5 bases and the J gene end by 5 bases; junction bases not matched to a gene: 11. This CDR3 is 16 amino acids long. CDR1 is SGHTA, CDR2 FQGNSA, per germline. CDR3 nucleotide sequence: TGTGCCAGCAGCCAGGGGGGGCTAGCGGGAGTGGAGACCCAGTACTTC. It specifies CASSQGGLAGVETQYF.

Here the CDR3 DNA reads TGTGCCATCAGTGACAGGGCGATCTCCTGGGGCTACACCTTC. The encoded protein is CAISDRAISWGYTF. This chain links TRBV10-3 with TRBJ1-2, with D maybe TRBD1 (5 bases). The length of the CDR3 is 14 residues. V was cut by 3 bases and J by 8 bases, with 16 bases left in between. Germline loops: CDR1 ENHRY, CDR2 SYGVKD.

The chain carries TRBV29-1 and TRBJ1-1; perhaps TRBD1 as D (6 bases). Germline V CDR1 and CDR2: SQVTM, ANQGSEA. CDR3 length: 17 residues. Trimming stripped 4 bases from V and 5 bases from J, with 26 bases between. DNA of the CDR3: TGCAGCGTTGTGGTATTATGGGGGGGCCTTAGAGGAACTGAAGCTTTCTTT. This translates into CSVVVLWGGLRGTEAFF.

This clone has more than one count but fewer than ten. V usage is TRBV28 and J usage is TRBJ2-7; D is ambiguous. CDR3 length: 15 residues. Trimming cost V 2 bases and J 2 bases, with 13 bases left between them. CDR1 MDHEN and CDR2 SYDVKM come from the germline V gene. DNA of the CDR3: TGTGCCAGCAGTTTACTCGGCCAGCGAGCCTACGAGCAGTACTTC. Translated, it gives CASSLLGQRAYEQYF. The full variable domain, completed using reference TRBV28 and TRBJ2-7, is DVKVTQSSRYLVKRTGEKVFLECVQDMDHENMFWYRQDPGLGLRLIYFSYDVKMKEKGDIPEGYSVSREKKERFSLILESASTNQTSMYLCASSLLGQRAYEQYFGPGTRLTVT.

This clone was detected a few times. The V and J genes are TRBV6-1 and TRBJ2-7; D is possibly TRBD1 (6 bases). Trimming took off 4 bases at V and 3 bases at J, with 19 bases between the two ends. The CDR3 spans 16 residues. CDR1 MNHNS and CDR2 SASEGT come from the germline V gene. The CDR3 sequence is CASSVSLDRRYYEQYF. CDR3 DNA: TGTGCCAGCAGTGTCTCGCTCGACAGGAGGTACTACGAGCAGTACTTC.

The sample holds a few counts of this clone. Here the CDR3 reads CASSLSRGSYNEQFF. The CDR3 DNA is TGTGCCAGCAGCTTGTCTAGGGGGTCCTACAATGAGCAGTTCTTC. The chain couples TRBV5-4 to TRBJ2-1, with D maybe TRBD1 (6 bases). The CDR3 extends over 15 amino acids. V dropped 1 base and J dropped 1 base, with 9 bases sitting between them. Germline loops: CDR1 SGHNT, CDR2 YYREEE (reference sequence).

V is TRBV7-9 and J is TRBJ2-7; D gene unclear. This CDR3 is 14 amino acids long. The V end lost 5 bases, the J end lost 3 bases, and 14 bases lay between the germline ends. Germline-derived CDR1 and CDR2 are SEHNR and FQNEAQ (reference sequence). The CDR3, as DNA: TGTGCCAGCAGCCCGCTACGTGTTGGCTACGAGCAGTACTTC. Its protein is CASSPLRVGYEQYF. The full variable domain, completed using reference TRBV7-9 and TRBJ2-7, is DTGVSQNPRHKITKRGQNVTFRCDPISEHNRLYWYRQTLGQGPEFLTYFQNEAQLEKSRLLSDRFSAERPKGSFSTLEIQRTEQGDSAMYLCASSPLRVGYEQYFGPGTRLTVT.

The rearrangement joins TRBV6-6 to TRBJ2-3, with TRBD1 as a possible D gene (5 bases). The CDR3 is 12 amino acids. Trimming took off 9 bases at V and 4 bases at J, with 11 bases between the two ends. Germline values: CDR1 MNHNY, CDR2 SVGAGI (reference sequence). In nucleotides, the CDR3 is TGTGCCAGTCGACTGGGGCCAGATACGCAGTATTTT. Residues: CASRLGPDTQYF.

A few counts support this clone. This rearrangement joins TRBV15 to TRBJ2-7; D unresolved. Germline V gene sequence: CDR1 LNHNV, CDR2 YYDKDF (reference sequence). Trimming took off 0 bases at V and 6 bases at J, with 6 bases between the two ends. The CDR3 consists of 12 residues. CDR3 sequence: CATSRDQLEQYF. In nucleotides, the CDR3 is TGTGCCACCAGCAGAGATCAACTCGAGCAGTACTTC.

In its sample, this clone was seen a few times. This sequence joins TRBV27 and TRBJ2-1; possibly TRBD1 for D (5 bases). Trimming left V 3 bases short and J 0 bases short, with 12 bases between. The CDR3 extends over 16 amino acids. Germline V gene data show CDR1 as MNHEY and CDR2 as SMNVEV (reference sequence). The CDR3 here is CASSFQGPPSYNEQFF. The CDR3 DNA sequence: TGTGCCAGCAGTTTCCAGGGCCCCCCCTCCTACAATGAGCAGTTCTTC.

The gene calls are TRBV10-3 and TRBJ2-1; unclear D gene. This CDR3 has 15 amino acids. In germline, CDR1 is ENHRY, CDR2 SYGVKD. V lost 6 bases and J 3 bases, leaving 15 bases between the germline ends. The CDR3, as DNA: TGTGCCATCAGAGCCTTAGCTGCCAACTACAATGAGCAGTTCTTC. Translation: CAIRALAANYNEQFF.

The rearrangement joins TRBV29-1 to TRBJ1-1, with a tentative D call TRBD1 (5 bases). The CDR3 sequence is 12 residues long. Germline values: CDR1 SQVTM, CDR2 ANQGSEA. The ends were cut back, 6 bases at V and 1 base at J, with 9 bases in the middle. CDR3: CSVRTPNTEAFF. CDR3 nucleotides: TGCAGCGTGAGGACACCGAACACTGAAGCTTTCTTT.

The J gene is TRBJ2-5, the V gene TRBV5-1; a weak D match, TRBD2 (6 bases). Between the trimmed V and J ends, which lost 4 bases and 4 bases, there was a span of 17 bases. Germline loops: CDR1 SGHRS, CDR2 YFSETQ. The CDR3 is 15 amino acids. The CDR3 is CASSLRDGALETQYF. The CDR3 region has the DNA TGCGCCAGCAGCCTGCGGGACGGTGCATTAGAGACCCAGTACTTC.

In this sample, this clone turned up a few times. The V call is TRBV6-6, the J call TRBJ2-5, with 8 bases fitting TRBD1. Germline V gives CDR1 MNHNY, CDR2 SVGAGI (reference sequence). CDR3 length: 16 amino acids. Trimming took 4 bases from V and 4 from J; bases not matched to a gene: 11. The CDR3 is CASSSPGQGGGETQYF. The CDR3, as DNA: TGTGCCAGCAGTTCCCCCGGACAGGGAGGAGGAGAGACCCAGTACTTC.

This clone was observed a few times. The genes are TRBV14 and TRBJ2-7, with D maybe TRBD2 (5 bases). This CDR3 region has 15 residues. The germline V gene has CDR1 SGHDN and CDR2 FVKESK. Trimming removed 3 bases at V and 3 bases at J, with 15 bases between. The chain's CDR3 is CASSHPKRAIYEQYF. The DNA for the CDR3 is TGTGCCAGCAGCCACCCCAAGAGGGCCATCTACGAGCAGTACTTC.